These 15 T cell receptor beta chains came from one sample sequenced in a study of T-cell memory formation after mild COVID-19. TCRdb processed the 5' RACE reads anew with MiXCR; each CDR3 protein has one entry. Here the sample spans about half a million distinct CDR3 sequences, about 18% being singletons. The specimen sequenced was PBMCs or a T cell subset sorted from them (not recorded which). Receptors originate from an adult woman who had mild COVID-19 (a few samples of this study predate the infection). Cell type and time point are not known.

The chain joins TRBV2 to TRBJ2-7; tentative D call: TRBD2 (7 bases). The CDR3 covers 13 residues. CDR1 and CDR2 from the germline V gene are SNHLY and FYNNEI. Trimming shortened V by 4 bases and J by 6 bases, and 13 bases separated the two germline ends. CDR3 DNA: TGTGCCAGCAGTGGCGAGGGGGGGGTCGAGCAGTACTTC. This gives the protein CASSGEGGVEQYF.

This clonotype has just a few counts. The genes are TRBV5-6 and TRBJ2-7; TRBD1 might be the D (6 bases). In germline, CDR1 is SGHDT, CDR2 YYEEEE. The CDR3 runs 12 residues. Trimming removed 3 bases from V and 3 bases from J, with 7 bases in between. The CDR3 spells CASSWGHYEQYF. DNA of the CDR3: TGTGCCAGCAGCTGGGGACACTACGAGCAGTACTTC.

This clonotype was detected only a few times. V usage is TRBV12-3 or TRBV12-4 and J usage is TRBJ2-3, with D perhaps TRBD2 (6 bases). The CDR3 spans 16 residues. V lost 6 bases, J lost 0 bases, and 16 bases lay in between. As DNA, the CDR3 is TGTGCCAGCAGCTATCAAGCGGGTCTGAGCACAGATACGCAGTATTTT. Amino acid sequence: CASSYQAGLSTDTQYF.

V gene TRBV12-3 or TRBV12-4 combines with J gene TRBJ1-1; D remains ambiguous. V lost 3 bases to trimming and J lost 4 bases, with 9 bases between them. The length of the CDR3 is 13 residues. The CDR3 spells CASSLGSPTEAFF. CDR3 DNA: TGTGCCAGCAGTTTGGGCAGCCCCACTGAAGCTTTCTTT.

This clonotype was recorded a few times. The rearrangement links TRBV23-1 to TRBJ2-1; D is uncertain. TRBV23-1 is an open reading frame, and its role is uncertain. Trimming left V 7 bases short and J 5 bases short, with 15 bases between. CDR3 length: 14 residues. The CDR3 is CASKNKGPDNEQFF. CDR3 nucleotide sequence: TGCGCCAGCAAGAATAAGGGTCCCGACAATGAGCAGTTCTTC.

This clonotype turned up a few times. The CDR3, as DNA: TGCGCCAGCAGCAGTGGGGTGGTCTACGAGCAGTACTTC. Translation: CASSSGVVYEQYF. J is TRBJ2-7 and V is TRBV5-1; D gene ambiguous. Germline CDR1 and CDR2: SGHRS and YFSETQ. The CDR3 is made up of 13 amino acids. Trimming left V 4 bases short and J 3 bases short, with 11 bases between.

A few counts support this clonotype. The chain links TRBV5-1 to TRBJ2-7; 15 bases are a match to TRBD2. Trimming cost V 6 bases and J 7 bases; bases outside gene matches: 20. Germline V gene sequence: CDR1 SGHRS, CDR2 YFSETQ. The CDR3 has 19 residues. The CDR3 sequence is CASKLDRTSGRAPLWEQYF. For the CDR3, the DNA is TGCGCCAGCAAACTCGACCGGACTAGCGGGAGGGCCCCGCTCTGGGAGCAGTACTTC.

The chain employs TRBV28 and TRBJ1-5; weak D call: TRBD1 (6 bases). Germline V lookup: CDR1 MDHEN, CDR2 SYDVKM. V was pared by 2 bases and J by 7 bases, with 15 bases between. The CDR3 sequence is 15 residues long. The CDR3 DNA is TGTGCCAGCAGTTTAGCAACCGGGACAAGCCAGCCCCAGCATTTT. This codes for CASSLATGTSQPQHF. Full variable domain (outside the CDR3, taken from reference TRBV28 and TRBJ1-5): DVKVTQSSRYLVKRTGEKVFLECVQDMDHENMFWYRQDPGLGLRLIYFSYDVKMKEKGDIPEGYSVSREKKERFSLILESASTNQTSMYLCASSLATGTSQPQHFGDGTRLSIL.

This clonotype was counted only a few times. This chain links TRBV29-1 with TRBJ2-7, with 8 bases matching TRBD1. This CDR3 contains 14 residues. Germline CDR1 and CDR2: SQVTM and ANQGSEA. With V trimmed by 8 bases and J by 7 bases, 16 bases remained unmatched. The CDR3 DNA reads TGCAGCTCACACGCAAACGGGACAGGCGAAGAGCAGTACTTC. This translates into CSSHANGTGEEQYF.

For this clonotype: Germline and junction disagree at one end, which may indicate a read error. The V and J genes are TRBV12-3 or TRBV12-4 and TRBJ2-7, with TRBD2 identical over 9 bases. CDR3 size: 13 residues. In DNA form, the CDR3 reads TGTGCCAGCAGTCTAGCGGGAACGGGAGAGCAGTACTTC. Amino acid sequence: CASSLAGTGEQYF.

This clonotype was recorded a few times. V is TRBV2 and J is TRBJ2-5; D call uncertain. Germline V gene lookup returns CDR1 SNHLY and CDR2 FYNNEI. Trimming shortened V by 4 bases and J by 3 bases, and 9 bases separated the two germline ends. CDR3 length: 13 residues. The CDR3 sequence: CASSVGPEETQYF. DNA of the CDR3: TGTGCCAGCAGTGTCGGGCCTGAAGAGACCCAGTACTTC.

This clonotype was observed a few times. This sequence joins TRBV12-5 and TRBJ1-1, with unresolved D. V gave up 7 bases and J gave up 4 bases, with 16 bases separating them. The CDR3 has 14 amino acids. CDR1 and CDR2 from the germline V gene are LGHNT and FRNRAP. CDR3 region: CASALPPGTTEAFF. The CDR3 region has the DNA TGTGCTAGTGCCCTCCCTCCTGGAACCACTGAAGCTTTCTTT.

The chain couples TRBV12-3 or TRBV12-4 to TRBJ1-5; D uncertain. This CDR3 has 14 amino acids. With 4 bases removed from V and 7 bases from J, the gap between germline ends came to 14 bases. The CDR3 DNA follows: TGTGCCAGCAGTTATGAAAGTAGAGGACAGCCCCAGCATTTT. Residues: CASSYESRGQPQHF.

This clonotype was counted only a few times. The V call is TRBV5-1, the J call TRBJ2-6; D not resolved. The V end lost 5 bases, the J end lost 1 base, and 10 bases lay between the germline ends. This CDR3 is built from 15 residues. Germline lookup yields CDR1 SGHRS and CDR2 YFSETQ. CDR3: CASRFGASGANVLTF. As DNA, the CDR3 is TGCGCCAGCAGGTTCGGTGCGTCTGGGGCCAACGTCCTGACTTTC.

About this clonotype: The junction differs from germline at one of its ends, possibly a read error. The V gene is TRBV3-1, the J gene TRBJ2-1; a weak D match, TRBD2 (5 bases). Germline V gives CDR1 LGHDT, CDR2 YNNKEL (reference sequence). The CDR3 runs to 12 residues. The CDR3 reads CDSSQLGHEQFF. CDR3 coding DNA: TGTGACAGCAGCCAACTAGGACATGAGCAGTTCTTC.